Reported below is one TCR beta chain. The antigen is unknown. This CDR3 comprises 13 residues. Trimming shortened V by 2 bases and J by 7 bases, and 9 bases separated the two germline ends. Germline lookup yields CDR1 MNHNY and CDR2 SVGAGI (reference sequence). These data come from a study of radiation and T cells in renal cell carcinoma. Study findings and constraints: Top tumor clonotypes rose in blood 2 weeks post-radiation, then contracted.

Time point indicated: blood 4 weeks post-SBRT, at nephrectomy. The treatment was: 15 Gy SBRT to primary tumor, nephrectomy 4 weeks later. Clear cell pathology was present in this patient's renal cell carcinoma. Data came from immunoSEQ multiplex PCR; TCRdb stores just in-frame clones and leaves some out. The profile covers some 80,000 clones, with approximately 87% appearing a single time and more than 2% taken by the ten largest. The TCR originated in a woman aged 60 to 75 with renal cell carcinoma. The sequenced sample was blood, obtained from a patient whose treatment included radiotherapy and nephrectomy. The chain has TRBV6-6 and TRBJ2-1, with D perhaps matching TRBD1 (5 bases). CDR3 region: CASSYDSLNEQFF. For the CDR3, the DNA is TGTGCCAGCAGTTACGACAGTCTTAATGAGCAGTTCTTC.